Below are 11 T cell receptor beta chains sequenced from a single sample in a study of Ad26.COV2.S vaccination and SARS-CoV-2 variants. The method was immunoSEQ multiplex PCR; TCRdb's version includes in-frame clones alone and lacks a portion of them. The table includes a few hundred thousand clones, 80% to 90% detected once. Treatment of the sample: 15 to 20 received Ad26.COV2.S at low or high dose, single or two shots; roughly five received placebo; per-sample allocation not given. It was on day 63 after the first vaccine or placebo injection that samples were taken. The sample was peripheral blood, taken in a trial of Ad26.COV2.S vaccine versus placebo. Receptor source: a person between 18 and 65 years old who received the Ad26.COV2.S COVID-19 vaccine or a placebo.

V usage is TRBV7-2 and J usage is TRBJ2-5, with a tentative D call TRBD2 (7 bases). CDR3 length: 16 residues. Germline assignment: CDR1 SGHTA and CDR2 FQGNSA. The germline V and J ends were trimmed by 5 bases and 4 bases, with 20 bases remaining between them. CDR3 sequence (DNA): TGTGCCAGCAGCAGCTCGAGGGGAGGGGGAGCAGAGACCCAGTACTTC. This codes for CASSSSRGGGAETQYF.

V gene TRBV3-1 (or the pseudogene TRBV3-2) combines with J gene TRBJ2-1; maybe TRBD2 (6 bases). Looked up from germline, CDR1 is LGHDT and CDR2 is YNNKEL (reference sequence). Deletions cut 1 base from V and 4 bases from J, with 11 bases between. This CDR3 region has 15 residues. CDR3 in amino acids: CASSQVGAGYNEQFF. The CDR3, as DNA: TGTGCCAGCAGCCAAGTAGGGGCGGGGTACAATGAGCAGTTCTTC.

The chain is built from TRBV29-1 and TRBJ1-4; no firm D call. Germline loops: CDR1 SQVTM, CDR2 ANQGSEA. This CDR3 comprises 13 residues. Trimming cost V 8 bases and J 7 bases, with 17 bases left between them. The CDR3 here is CSFTGDGSEKLFF. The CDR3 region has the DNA TGCAGCTTCACTGGGGATGGTAGTGAAAAACTGTTTTTT. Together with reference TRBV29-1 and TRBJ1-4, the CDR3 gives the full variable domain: SAVISQKPSRDICQRGTSLTIQCQVDSQVTMMFWYRQQPGQSLTLIATANQGSEATYESGFVIDKFPISRPNLTFSTLTVSNMSPEDSSIYLCSFTGDGSEKLFFGSGTQLSVL.

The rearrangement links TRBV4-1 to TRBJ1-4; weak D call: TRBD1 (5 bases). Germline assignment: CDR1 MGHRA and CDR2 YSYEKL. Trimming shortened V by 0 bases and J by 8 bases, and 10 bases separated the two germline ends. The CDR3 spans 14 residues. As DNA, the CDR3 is TGCGCCAGCAGCCAAGATCCAGGGCGAGAAAAACTGTTTTTT. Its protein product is CASSQDPGREKLFF.

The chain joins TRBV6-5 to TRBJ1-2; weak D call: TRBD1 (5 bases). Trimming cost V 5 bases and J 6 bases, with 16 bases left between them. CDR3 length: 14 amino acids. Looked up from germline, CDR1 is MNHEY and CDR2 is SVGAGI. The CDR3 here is CASSQGPKLNGYTF. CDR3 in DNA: TGTGCCAGCAGTCAGGGCCCTAAGTTAAATGGCTACACCTTC.

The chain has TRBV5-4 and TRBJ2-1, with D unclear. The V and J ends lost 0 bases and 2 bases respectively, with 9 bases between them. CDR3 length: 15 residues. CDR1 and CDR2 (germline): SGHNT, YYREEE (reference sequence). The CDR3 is CASSLDPLTYNEQFF. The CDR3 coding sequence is TGTGCCAGCAGCTTGGACCCCCTCACCTACAATGAGCAGTTCTTC.

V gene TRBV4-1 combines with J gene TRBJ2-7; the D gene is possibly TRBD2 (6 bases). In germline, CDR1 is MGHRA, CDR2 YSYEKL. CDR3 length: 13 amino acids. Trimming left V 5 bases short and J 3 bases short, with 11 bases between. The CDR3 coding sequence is TGCGCCAGCAGCGAGCGGGTAATCTACGAGCAGTACTTC. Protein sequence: CASSERVIYEQYF.

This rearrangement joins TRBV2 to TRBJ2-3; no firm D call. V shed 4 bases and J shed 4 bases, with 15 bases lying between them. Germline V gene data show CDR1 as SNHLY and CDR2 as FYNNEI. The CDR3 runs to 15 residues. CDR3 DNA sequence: TGTGCCAGCAGTGGGAGAAGACGGAATGCAGATACGCAGTATTTT. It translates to CASSGRRRNADTQYF.

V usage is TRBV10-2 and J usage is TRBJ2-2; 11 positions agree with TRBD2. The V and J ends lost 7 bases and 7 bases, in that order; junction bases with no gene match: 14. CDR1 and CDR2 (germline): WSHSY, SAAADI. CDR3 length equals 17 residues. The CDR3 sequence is CASIPNSGGADDGELFF. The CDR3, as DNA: TGCGCCAGCATTCCCAATAGCGGGGGGGCCGATGACGGGGAGCTGTTTTTT.

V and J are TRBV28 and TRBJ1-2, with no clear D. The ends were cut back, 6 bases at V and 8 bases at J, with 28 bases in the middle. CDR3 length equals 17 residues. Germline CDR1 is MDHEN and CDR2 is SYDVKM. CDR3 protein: CASSPPRSRRLSKGYTF. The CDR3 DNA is TGTGCCAGCAGCCCCCCCCGGTCCCGGAGATTGTCAAAAGGCTACACCTTC.

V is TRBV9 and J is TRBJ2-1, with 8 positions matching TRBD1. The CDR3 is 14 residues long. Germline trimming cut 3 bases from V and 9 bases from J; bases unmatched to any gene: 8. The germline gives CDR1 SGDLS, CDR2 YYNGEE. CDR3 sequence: CASSASRGRVEQFF. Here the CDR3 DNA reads TGTGCCAGCAGCGCCAGCAGGGGGCGGGTTGAGCAGTTCTTC. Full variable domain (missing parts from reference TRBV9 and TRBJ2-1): DSGVTQTPKHLITATGQRVTLRCSPRSGDLSVYWYQQSLDQGLQFLIQYYNGEERAKGNILERFSAQQFPDLHSELNLSSLELGDSALYFCASSASRGRVEQFFGPGTRLTVL.